The clone carrying this T cell receptor beta chain showed up just a few times. The data derive from a study of T cells in Graves' hyperthyroidism and ophthalmopathy. TCR beta CDR3 regions were amplified from RNA transcripts. TCR CDR3 underwent first-round RT-PCR with the HTBI primer set. Using its own MiXCR run on the multiplex PCR reads, TCRdb lists one record per CDR3 protein. The data contain approximately 640,000 distinct CDR3 sequences, 17% of them seen just once; the ten biggest clones take up 15% to 17%. The sequenced sample was blood. The origin of this receptor is a middle-aged man with Graves' hyperthyroidism.

The CDR3 sequence: CASSSSSTGELFF. In nucleotides, the CDR3 is TGTGCCAGCAGCTCCTCGTCCACCGGGGAGCTGTTTTTT. This chain uses TRBV7-9 with TRBJ2-2; D uncertain. The length of the CDR3 is 13 residues. Germline CDR1 and CDR2: SEHNR and FQNEAQ (reference sequence). Deletions cut 4 bases from V and 4 bases from J, with 7 bases between.